A single sample is the source of the 8 T cell receptor beta chains below, sequenced in a study of regulatory T cells in long-lasting Graves disease. Stated time point: newly diagnosed GD, antithyroid drugs for less than 3 months. There was RNA extracted from PBMCs, and the TCR library was made from it. CDR3-region Arm-PCR and iRepertoire HTBI primers produced the TCR beta libraries. TCRdb ran MiXCR on the multiplex PCR reads and lists one entry per CDR3 protein. The sample consists of about 470,000 distinct CDR3 sequences, 15% of them appearing once. These data are also associated with another study on T cells in Graves' hyperthyroidism and ophthalmopathy.

The sample was peripheral blood mononuclear cells (PBMCs), taken at new diagnosis, from a patient treated with antithyroid drugs. Every receptor here comes from a woman between 25 and 40 years old with Graves disease.

The V gene is TRBV25-1, the J gene TRBJ2-2; TRBD2 matches at 10 bases. V shed 1 base and J 5 bases; nucleotides not matched to a gene: 10. Germline V gene data show CDR1 as MGHDK and CDR2 as SYGVNS. The CDR3 has 18 residues. The DNA of the CDR3 is TGTGCCAGCAGTGAATGGGGCCCTAGCGGGAGACGGACCGGGGAGCTGTTTTTT. As protein: CASSEWGPSGRRTGELFF. Combining the CDR3 with reference TRBV25-1 and TRBJ2-2 gives the whole variable domain EADIYQTPRYLVIGTGKKITLECSQTMGHDKMYWYQQDPGMELHLIHYSYGVNSTEKGDLSSESTVSRIRTEHFPLTLESARPSHTSQYLCASSEWGPSGRRTGELFFGEGSRLTVL.

The V gene is TRBV4-1, the J gene TRBJ2-1; a possible D gene is TRBD1 (6 bases). The germline CDR1 and CDR2 sequences are MGHRA and YSYEKL. The CDR3 covers 17 residues. Trimming pared 1 base from V and 0 bases from J, leaving 13 bases between. CDR3 DNA: TGCGCCAGCAGCCAAGCTGGGACACCTTACTCCTACAATGAGCAGTTCTTC. It yields the protein CASSQAGTPYSYNEQFF.

This clonotype came up many times. This rearrangement joins TRBV6-1 to TRBJ2-7; D gene ambiguous. Germline lookup yields CDR1 MNHNS and CDR2 SASEGT. Deletions cut 2 bases from V and 3 bases from J, with 11 bases between. The CDR3 totals 14 residues. CDR3: CASSENRGGYEQYF. The CDR3 coding sequence is TGTGCCAGCAGTGAAAATAGAGGCGGCTACGAGCAGTACTTC.

This clonotype has at least ten counts. The V and J genes are TRBV13 and TRBJ2-3; D is ambiguous. The CDR3 has 15 residues. The germline gives CDR1 PRHDT, CDR2 FYEKMQ (reference sequence). The ends were cut back, 5 bases at V and 0 bases at J, with 12 bases in the middle. CDR3 bases: TGTGCCAGCAGCCTTAAGGGATCTAGCACAGATACGCAGTATTTT. It is translated as CASSLKGSSTDTQYF.

This clonotype was picked up many times. This chain uses TRBV4-1 with TRBJ2-7, with 9 bases matching TRBD1. The CDR3 covers 15 residues. The germline V gene has CDR1 MGHRA and CDR2 YSYEKL. V was pared by 6 bases and J by 2 bases, with 8 bases of the junction left unmatched. The CDR3 here is CASSPTGTGPYEQYF. The DNA of the CDR3 is TGCGCCAGCAGTCCTACCGGGACAGGGCCCTACGAGCAGTACTTC.

This clonotype was counted between two and nine times. The CDR3 sequence is CASNIPRGGSYEQYF. The CDR3 DNA reads TGTGCCAGCAATATCCCTCGGGGAGGTTCCTACGAGCAGTACTTC. The chain carries TRBV6-1 and TRBJ2-7; D is possibly TRBD2 (6 bases). From germline, CDR1 is MNHNS and CDR2 SASEGT. There are 15 residues in the CDR3. Trimming left V 7 bases short and J 1 base short, with 17 bases between.

This clonotype was seen repeatedly, ten times or more. The chain joins TRBV7-2 to TRBJ2-7; 9 nucleotides line up with TRBD2. Germline loops: CDR1 SGHTA, CDR2 FQGNSA. CDR3 size: 14 residues. Germline trimming cut 3 bases from V and 4 bases from J; bases unmatched to any gene: 4. CDR3 region: CASSFEREDYEQYF. In nucleotides, the CDR3 is TGTGCCAGCAGCTTTGAGCGGGAGGATTACGAGCAGTACTTC.

The gene calls are TRBV12-3 or TRBV12-4 and TRBJ2-5; 8 nucleotides match TRBD2. The length of the CDR3 is 19 residues. V gave up 6 bases and J gave up 4 bases; unmatched junction bases: 22. This CDR3 reads CASRVGSSGSILRGETQYF. The CDR3 nucleotides read TGTGCCAGCAGAGTGGGTTCGAGCGGGAGCATACTAAGGGGAGAGACCCAGTACTTC.